Listed below are T cell receptor beta chains from one sample, sequenced in a study of blood T cell repertoires in COVID-19. The table came from immunoSEQ multiplex PCR; TCRdb's copy has only in-frame clones and leaves some out. The top ten hold approximately 6.2% of the sample, which has some 350,000 clones, around 89% seen once. The sequenced sample was peripheral blood. The source of these receptors is a man aged 18 to 35 with active or convalescent COVID-19. CDR3s include the opening cysteine and the closing phenylalanine or tryptophan. A D gene is named only where the DNA matches it firmly. Clone size, where shown, is once, few, many, or a class for clones that have expanded.

D gene: TRBD1
J gene: TRBJ1-2
clone size: -
V gene: TRBV4-3
CDR3 DNA: TGCGCCAGCAGCCAACCTGGGACAGGGGGCGAAGGCTACACCTTC
CDR3 protein: CASSQPGTGGEGYTF

D gene: TRBD2
J gene: TRBJ2-3
clone size: -
V gene: TRBV7-8
CDR3 DNA: TGTGCCAGCAGCGTCCCCCCCGGGACTAGCGGGACTGCAGATACGCAGTATTTT
CDR3 protein: CASSVPPGTSGTADTQYF

D gene: -
J gene: TRBJ1-2
clone size: -
V gene: TRBV6-5
CDR3 DNA: TGTGCCAGCAGTCTGCAGGGGAGCTATGGCTACACCTTC
CDR3 protein: CASSLQGSYGYTF

D gene: TRBD1
J gene: TRBJ2-7
clone size: -
V gene: TRBV4-1
CDR3 DNA: TGCGCCAGCAGCCAAGAATTCGAGGGGGCACGGGCCTACGAGCAGTACTTC
CDR3 protein: CASSQEFEGARAYEQYF

D gene: TRBD1
J gene: TRBJ1-6
clone size: -
V gene: TRBV5-1
CDR3 DNA: TGCGCCAGCAGCTTCGGGACAGGAGTATATAATTCACCCCTCCACTTT
CDR3 protein: CASSFGTGVYNSPLHF

D gene: TRBD2
J gene: TRBJ2-2
clone size: once
V gene: TRBV2
CDR3 DNA: TGTGCCAGCAGTGATACTAGCGGGGGAAACACCGGGGAGCTGTTTTTT
CDR3 protein: CASSDTSGGNTGELFF

D gene: -
J gene: TRBJ1-1
clone size: -
V gene: TRBV6-2/TRBV6-3
CDR3 DNA: TGTGCCAGCAGTTCGGGGATAGGAACTGAAGCTTTCTTT
CDR3 protein: CASSSGIGTEAFF

D gene: -
J gene: TRBJ1-3
clone size: once
V gene: TRBV5-5
CDR3 DNA: TGTGCCAGCTCCCTCGTTTTGGGGCCCGGAAACACCATATATTTT
CDR3 protein: CASSLVLGPGNTIYF

D gene: TRBD2
J gene: TRBJ2-1
clone size: -
V gene: TRBV28
CDR3 DNA: TGTGCCAGCAGGGGTGTGGGGACTAAGGGGAATGAGCAGTTCTTC
CDR3 protein: CASRGVGTKGNEQFF

D gene: -
J gene: TRBJ1-1
clone size: -
V gene: TRBV6-5
CDR3 DNA: TGTGCCAGCAGGAAACAGGGGAACACTGAAGCTTTCTTT
CDR3 protein: CASRKQGNTEAFF

D gene: -
J gene: TRBJ1-1
clone size: once
V gene: TRBV12-3/TRBV12-4
CDR3 DNA: TGTGCCAGCAGTTTAAGGACAGTGGCTTTCTTT
CDR3 protein: CASSLRTVAFF

D gene: -
J gene: TRBJ2-7
clone size: -
V gene: TRBV6-5
CDR3 DNA: TGTGCCAGCGGCAGGACAGACTCTACCTACGAGCAGTACTTC
CDR3 protein: CASGRTDSTYEQYF

D gene: -
J gene: TRBJ2-7
clone size: -
V gene: TRBV27
CDR3 DNA: TGTGCCAGCAGTTCCCCCAACTCCTACGAGCAGTACTTC
CDR3 protein: CASSSPNSYEQYF

D gene: -
J gene: TRBJ2-2
clone size: -
V gene: TRBV2
CDR3 DNA: TGTGCCAGCAGGAACAGTTACACCGGGGAGCTGTTTTTT
CDR3 protein: CASRNSYTGELFF

D gene: -
J gene: TRBJ1-6
clone size: -
V gene: TRBV11-2
CDR3 DNA: TGTGCCAGCAGCTTGGAGGGTTCCTATAATTCACCCCTCCACTTT
CDR3 protein: CASSLEGSYNSPLHF

D gene: -
J gene: TRBJ2-1
clone size: -
V gene: TRBV5-1
CDR3 DNA: TGCGCCAGCAGCTTAGGAGGTGTCTGGAATGAGCAGTTCTTC
CDR3 protein: CASSLGGVWNEQFF

D gene: -
J gene: TRBJ2-1
clone size: -
V gene: TRBV27
CDR3 DNA: TGTGCCAGCAGTTTATCCGGAACGGGGGAGCAGTTCTTC
CDR3 protein: CASSLSGTGEQFF

D gene: -
J gene: TRBJ1-4
clone size: -
V gene: TRBV6-6
CDR3 DNA: TGTGCCAGCAGTAACGGGGGAGGAATTGGAGAAAAACTGTTTTTT
CDR3 protein: CASSNGGGIGEKLFF

D gene: -
J gene: TRBJ2-7
clone size: -
V gene: TRBV28
CDR3 DNA: TGTGCCAGCAGTTACCCCCGGGGAAGCTCATACGAGCAGTACTTC
CDR3 protein: CASSYPRGSSYEQYF

D gene: TRBD2
J gene: TRBJ2-5
clone size: once
V gene: TRBV7-7
CDR3 DNA: TGTGCCAGCAGCTTAGCCTCCGCGGGGGGCCAAGAGACCCAGTACTTC
CDR3 protein: CASSLASAGGQETQYF

D gene: TRBD1
J gene: TRBJ2-7
clone size: -
V gene: TRBV11-3
CDR3 DNA: TGTGCCAGCAGCAGCCGGGACAGGGCCTACGAGCAGTACTTC
CDR3 protein: CASSSRDRAYEQYF

D gene: -
J gene: TRBJ2-2
clone size: -
V gene: TRBV27
CDR3 DNA: TGTGCCAGCAGTTTAGGTGGCCTCGGGGAGCTGTTTTTT
CDR3 protein: CASSLGGLGELFF

D gene: TRBD1
J gene: TRBJ2-1
clone size: -
V gene: TRBV12-5
CDR3 DNA: TGTGCTAGTGGTTTGGGACAGGGCAACGAGCAGTTCTTC
CDR3 protein: CASGLGQGNEQFF

D gene: -
J gene: TRBJ1-1
clone size: -
V gene: TRBV6-4
CDR3 DNA: TGTGCCAGCAGTCCAACAGGGATCTACACTGAAGCTTTCTTT
CDR3 protein: CASSPTGIYTEAFF

D gene: -
J gene: TRBJ1-5
clone size: -
V gene: TRBV11-2
CDR3 DNA: TGTGCCAGCAGCCAAACGTCCGGTTTTAGCAATCAGCCCCAGCATTTT
CDR3 protein: CASSQTSGFSNQPQHF

D gene: -
J gene: TRBJ1-1
clone size: -
V gene: TRBV18
CDR3 DNA: TGTGCCAGCTCACCCGGGTCGAATTTGAACACTGAAGCTTTCTTT
CDR3 protein: CASSPGSNLNTEAFF

D gene: TRBD2
J gene: TRBJ2-1
clone size: -
V gene: TRBV5-6
CDR3 DNA: TGTGCCAGCAGCTTACTCCGGGGACTAGTATGGGAGCAGTTCTTC
CDR3 protein: CASSLLRGLVWEQFF

D gene: TRBD2
J gene: TRBJ2-2
clone size: -
V gene: TRBV9
CDR3 DNA: TGTGCCAGCAGCGAAGCAACTAGCGGCCGGGGCACCGGGGAGCTGTTTTTT
CDR3 protein: CASSEATSGRGTGELFF

D gene: -
J gene: TRBJ1-3
clone size: -
V gene: TRBV29-1
CDR3 DNA: TGCAGCGTTGATTCCGGGTCTGGAAACACCATATATTTT
CDR3 protein: CSVDSGSGNTIYF

D gene: -
J gene: TRBJ2-1
clone size: -
V gene: TRBV11-3
CDR3 DNA: TGTGCCAGCAGCTCCGACACGGTGGGCAATGAGCAGTTCTTC
CDR3 protein: CASSSDTVGNEQFF

D gene: TRBD1
J gene: TRBJ2-7
clone size: -
V gene: TRBV6-6
CDR3 DNA: TGTGCCAGCCGCGGGACAGGGGAAACTATCTACGAGCAGTACTTC
CDR3 protein: CASRGTGETIYEQYF

D gene: -
J gene: TRBJ1-5
clone size: -
V gene: TRBV18
CDR3 DNA: TGTGCCAGCTCCGATAACCCCTTCTTGAGGGGGAGCAATCAGCCCCAGCATTTT
CDR3 protein: CASSDNPFLRGSNQPQHF

D gene: TRBD1
J gene: TRBJ1-1
clone size: once
V gene: TRBV2
CDR3 DNA: TGTGCCAGCAGCAAGAGGGGACAGGGGTCCGCTGAAGCTTTCTTT
CDR3 protein: CASSKRGQGSAEAFF

D gene: TRBD1
J gene: TRBJ2-5
clone size: once
V gene: TRBV4-2
CDR3 DNA: TGTGCCAGCAGCCAGGGACAGGGGACACAAGAGACCCAGTACTTC
CDR3 protein: CASSQGQGTQETQYF

D gene: TRBD1
J gene: TRBJ1-2
clone size: -
V gene: TRBV18
CDR3 DNA: TGTGCCAGCTCACCCACAGACAGGGTTGGCTACACCTTC
CDR3 protein: CASSPTDRVGYTF

D gene: TRBD1
J gene: TRBJ2-2
clone size: -
V gene: TRBV6-5
CDR3 DNA: TGTGCCAGCAGTTTCGACAGGGGACGGAACACCGGGGAGCTGTTTTTT
CDR3 protein: CASSFDRGRNTGELFF

D gene: TRBD2
J gene: TRBJ2-5
clone size: -
V gene: TRBV3-1/TRBV3-2
CDR3 DNA: TGTGCCCTCCCTGGGGCTAGCGGGGGGGATCCGACCCAGTACTTC
CDR3 protein: CALPGASGGDPTQYF

D gene: TRBD2
J gene: TRBJ2-1
clone size: -
V gene: TRBV2
CDR3 DNA: TGTGCCAGCAAGCTAGCGGGAGCTATGATGGATGAGCAGTTCTTC
CDR3 protein: CASKLAGAMMDEQFF

D gene: TRBD2
J gene: TRBJ2-2
clone size: once
V gene: TRBV2
CDR3 DNA: TGTGCCAGCAGTGGGAACGGACTAGCGGGTTCCGGGGAGCTGTTTTTT
CDR3 protein: CASSGNGLAGSGELFF

D gene: -
J gene: TRBJ1-1
clone size: once
V gene: TRBV18
CDR3 DNA: TGTGCCAGCTCACCTTTCCGGCGGAGGGGCGAGAACACTGAAGCTTTCTTT
CDR3 protein: CASSPFRRRGENTEAFF

D gene: -
J gene: TRBJ2-5
clone size: -
V gene: TRBV7-2
CDR3 DNA: TGTGCCAGCAGCCCGCACGTAAGCAACCAAGAGACCCAGTACTTC
CDR3 protein: CASSPHVSNQETQYF

D gene: TRBD2
J gene: TRBJ2-3
clone size: -
V gene: TRBV6-2/TRBV6-3
CDR3 DNA: TGTGCCAGCAGTTACGGGCTAGCGGTACCTACTACGCAGTATTTT
CDR3 protein: CASSYGLAVPTTQYF

D gene: -
J gene: TRBJ1-6
clone size: -
V gene: TRBV27
CDR3 DNA: TGTGCCAGCAGTTTTTCAGCCGGACAGAATAATTCACCCCTCCACTTT
CDR3 protein: CASSFSAGQNNSPLHF

D gene: -
J gene: TRBJ2-2
clone size: -
V gene: TRBV6-2/TRBV6-3
CDR3 DNA: TGTGCCAGCAGTTACTCGTTATGGGAGCTGTTTTTT
CDR3 protein: CASSYSLWELFF

D gene: -
J gene: TRBJ1-3
clone size: -
V gene: TRBV3-1/TRBV3-2
CDR3 DNA: TGTGCCAGCAGCCAAGACTCCCGCTCTGGAAACACCATATATTTT
CDR3 protein: CASSQDSRSGNTIYF

D gene: -
J gene: TRBJ1-2
clone size: -
V gene: TRBV7-8
CDR3 DNA: TGTGCCAGCAGCCGCATCTCCACGGATGGCTACACCTTC
CDR3 protein: CASSRISTDGYTF

D gene: TRBD1
J gene: TRBJ1-3
clone size: -
V gene: TRBV25-1
CDR3 DNA: TGTGCCAGCAGTGGGGACAGCTCTGGAAACACCATATATTTT
CDR3 protein: CASSGDSSGNTIYF

D gene: -
J gene: TRBJ2-1
clone size: -
V gene: TRBV11-2
CDR3 DNA: TGTGCCAGCAGCCGAACGACTAGCAATGAGCAGTTCTTC
CDR3 protein: CASSRTTSNEQFF

D gene: TRBD1
J gene: TRBJ2-3
clone size: -
V gene: TRBV7-3
CDR3 DNA: TGTGCCAGCAGCTTAAGTGGGGCAGGGGGCGAGGAGTATTTT
CDR3 protein: CASSLSGAGGEEYF

D gene: -
J gene: TRBJ2-1
clone size: -
V gene: TRBV19
CDR3 DNA: TGTGCCAGTGGCAGAAGCTCCTACAATGAGCAGTTCTTC
CDR3 protein: CASGRSSYNEQFF

D gene: TRBD1
J gene: TRBJ2-3
clone size: -
V gene: TRBV19
CDR3 DNA: TGTGCCAGTAGTCCGTGGACAGGGAGCACAGATACGCAGTATTTT
CDR3 protein: CASSPWTGSTDTQYF

D gene: TRBD2
J gene: TRBJ2-3
clone size: -
V gene: TRBV9
CDR3 DNA: TGTGCCAGCAGCGTAGCAGCGGGGAGGGATACGCAGTATTTT
CDR3 protein: CASSVAAGRDTQYF

D gene: TRBD2
J gene: TRBJ2-3
clone size: -
V gene: TRBV6-2/TRBV6-3
CDR3 DNA: TGTGCCAGCAGCCCCTCTAGCGGGAGGGCCCTCACAGATACGCAGTATTTT
CDR3 protein: CASSPSSGRALTDTQYF

D gene: -
J gene: TRBJ1-5
clone size: -
V gene: TRBV6-2/TRBV6-3
CDR3 DNA: TGTGCCAGCAGTTACTCGATTGGGCGGGGTTCCCAGCCCCAGCATTTT
CDR3 protein: CASSYSIGRGSQPQHF

D gene: TRBD1
J gene: TRBJ2-7
clone size: -
V gene: TRBV6-5
CDR3 DNA: TGTGCCAGCAGCTTGGGACAGGGATCCGAGCAGTACTTC
CDR3 protein: CASSLGQGSEQYF

D gene: -
J gene: TRBJ1-1
clone size: -
V gene: TRBV9
CDR3 DNA: TGTGCCAGCAGCGTTAACAGGGAGACTGAAGCTTTCTTT
CDR3 protein: CASSVNRETEAFF

D gene: TRBD2
J gene: TRBJ2-5
clone size: -
V gene: TRBV5-1
CDR3 DNA: TGCGCCAGCAGCTTGGTGGCTAGCGGGGGAGAGACCCAGTACTTC
CDR3 protein: CASSLVASGGETQYF

D gene: -
J gene: TRBJ2-6
clone size: -
V gene: TRBV7-6
CDR3 DNA: TGTGCCAGCAGCTCAAGCACCGGGGCCAACGTCCTGACTTTC
CDR3 protein: CASSSSTGANVLTF

D gene: -
J gene: TRBJ2-7
clone size: -
V gene: TRBV6-5
CDR3 DNA: TGTGCCAGCAGCCCCCGGACAGAAAACGAGCAGTACTTC
CDR3 protein: CASSPRTENEQYF

D gene: -
J gene: TRBJ1-2
clone size: -
V gene: TRBV28
CDR3 DNA: TGTGCCAGCAGTTTCTACAGGGCCCCCCTCTATCATGGCTACACCTTC
CDR3 protein: CASSFYRAPLYHGYTF